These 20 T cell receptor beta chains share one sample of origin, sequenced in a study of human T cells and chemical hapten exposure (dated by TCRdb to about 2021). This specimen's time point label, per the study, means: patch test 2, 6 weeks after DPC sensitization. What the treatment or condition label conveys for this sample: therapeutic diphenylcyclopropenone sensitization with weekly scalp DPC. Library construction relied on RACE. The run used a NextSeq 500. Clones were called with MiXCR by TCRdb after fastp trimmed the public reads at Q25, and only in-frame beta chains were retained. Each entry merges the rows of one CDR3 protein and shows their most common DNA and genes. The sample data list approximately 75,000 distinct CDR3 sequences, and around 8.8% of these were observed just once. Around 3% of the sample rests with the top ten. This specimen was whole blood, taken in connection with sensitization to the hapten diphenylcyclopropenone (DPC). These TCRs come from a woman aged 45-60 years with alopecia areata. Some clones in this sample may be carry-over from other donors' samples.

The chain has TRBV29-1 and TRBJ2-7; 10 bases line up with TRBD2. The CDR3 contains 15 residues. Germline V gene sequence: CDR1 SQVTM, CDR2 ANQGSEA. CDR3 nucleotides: TGCAGTGAACCTACCCGGACTAGCGGCCTCTACGAGCAGTACTTC. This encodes CSEPTRTSGLYEQYF.

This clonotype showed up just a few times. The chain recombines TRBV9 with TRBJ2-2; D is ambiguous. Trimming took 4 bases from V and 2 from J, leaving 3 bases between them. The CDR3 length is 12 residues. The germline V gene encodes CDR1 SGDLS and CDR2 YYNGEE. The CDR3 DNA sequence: TGTGCCAGCAGCACCAACACCGGGGAGCTGTTTTTT. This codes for CASSTNTGELFF.

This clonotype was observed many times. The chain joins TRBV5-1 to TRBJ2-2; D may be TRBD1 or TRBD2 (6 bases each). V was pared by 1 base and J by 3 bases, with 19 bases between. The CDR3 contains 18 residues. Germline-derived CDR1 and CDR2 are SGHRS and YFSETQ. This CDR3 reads CASSLTPQSGGYTGELFF. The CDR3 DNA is TGCGCCAGCAGCTTGACCCCCCAGTCCGGGGGCTACACCGGGGAGCTGTTTTTT.

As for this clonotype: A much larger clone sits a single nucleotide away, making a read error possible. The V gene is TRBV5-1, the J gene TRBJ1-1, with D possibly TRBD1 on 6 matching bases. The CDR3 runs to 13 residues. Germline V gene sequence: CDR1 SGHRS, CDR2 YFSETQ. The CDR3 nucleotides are TGCGTCAGCGGGGAGACAGGAAACACTGAAGCTTTCTTT. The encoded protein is CVSGETGNTEAFF.

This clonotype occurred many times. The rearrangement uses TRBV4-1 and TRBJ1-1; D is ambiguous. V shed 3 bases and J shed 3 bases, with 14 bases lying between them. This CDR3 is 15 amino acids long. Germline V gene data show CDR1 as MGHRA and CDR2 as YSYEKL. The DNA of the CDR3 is TGCGCCAGCAGCCAGCGGTTCGGCACGTACACTGAAGCTTTCTTT. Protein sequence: CASSQRFGTYTEAFF.

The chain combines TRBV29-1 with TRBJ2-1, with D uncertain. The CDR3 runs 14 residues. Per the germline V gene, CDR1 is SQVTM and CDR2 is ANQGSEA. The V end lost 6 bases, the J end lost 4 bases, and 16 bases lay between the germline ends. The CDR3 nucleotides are TGCAGCGTACCGCCAGGCCTGGGTTACAATGAGCAGTTCTTC. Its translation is CSVPPGLGYNEQFF.

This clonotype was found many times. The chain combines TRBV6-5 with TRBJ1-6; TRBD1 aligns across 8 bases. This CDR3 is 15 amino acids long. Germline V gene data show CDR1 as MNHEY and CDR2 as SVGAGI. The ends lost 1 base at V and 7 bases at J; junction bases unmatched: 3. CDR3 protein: CASSYLRQGNSPLHF. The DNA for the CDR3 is TGTGCCAGCAGTTACTTAAGACAGGGGAATTCACCCCTCCACTTT.

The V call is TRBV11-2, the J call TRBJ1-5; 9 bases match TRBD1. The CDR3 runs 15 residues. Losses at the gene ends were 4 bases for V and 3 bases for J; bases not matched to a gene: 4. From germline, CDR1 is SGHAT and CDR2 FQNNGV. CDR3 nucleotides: TGTGCCAGCAGCTGGGGGACAGGGTACAATCAGCCCCAGCATTTT. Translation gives CASSWGTGYNQPQHF. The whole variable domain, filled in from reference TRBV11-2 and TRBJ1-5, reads EAGVAQSPRYKIIEKRQSVAFWCNPISGHATLYWYQQILGQGPKLLIQFQNNGVVDDSQLPKDRFSAERLKGVDSTLKIQPAKLEDSAVYLCASSWGTGYNQPQHFGDGTRLSIL.

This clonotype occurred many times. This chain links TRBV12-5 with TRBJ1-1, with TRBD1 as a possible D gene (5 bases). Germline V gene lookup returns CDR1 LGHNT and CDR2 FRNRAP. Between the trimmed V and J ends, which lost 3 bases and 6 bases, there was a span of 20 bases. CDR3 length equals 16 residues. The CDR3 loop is CASGFGNSRDYPEAFF. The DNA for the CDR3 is TGTGCTAGTGGTTTTGGTAATAGCAGGGATTACCCTGAAGCTTTCTTT.

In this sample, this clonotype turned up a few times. Here the CDR3 DNA reads TGTGCCAGCAGCCAGGCCTCCGTAGCTTTCTTT. Encoded protein: CASSQASVAFF. This chain connects TRBV3-1 to TRBJ1-1; no clear D gene. Germline V gene data show CDR1 as LGHDT and CDR2 as YNNKEL (reference sequence). This CDR3 is 11 amino acids long. V dropped 3 bases and J dropped 10 bases, with 9 bases sitting between them.

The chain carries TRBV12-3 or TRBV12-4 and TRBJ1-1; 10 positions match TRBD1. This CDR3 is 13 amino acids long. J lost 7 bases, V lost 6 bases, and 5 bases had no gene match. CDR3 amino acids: CASRGTGACEAFF. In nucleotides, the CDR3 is TGTGCCAGCAGGGGGACAGGGGCGTGTGAAGCTTTCTTT.

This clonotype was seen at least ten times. The CDR3 region is CASSLNTPQYF. The CDR3, as DNA: TGTGCCAGCAGTTTAAACACGCCGCAGTATTTT. This chain uses TRBV12-3 or TRBV12-4 with TRBJ2-3, with D unresolved. V lost 2 bases to trimming and J lost 10 bases, with 7 bases between them. This CDR3 has 11 amino acids.

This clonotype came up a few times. DNA for the CDR3: TGTGCCAGCAGTTTACTAGCGGGGGGTTACAATGAGCAGTTCTTC. Protein product: CASSLLAGGYNEQFF. The chain employs TRBV2 and TRBJ2-1; 12 positions match TRBD2. The CDR3 is 15 amino acids. Germline V CDR1 and CDR2: SNHLY, FYNNEI. Trimming removed 5 bases from V and 4 bases from J; junction bases left unmatched: 3. Using reference TRBV2 and TRBJ2-1 for the parts outside the CDR3, the full variable domain is EPEVTQTPSHQVTQMGQEVILRCVPISNHLYFYWYRQILGQKVEFLVSFYNNEISEKSEIFDDQFSVERPDGSNFTLKIRSTKLEDSAMYFCASSLLAGGYNEQFFGPGTRLTVL.

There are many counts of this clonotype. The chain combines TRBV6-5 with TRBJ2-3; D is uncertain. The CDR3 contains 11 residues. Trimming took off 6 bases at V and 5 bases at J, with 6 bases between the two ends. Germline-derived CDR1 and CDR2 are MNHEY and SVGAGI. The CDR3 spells CASRRRDTQYF. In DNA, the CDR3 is TGTGCCAGCAGAAGGAGAGATACGCAGTATTTT.

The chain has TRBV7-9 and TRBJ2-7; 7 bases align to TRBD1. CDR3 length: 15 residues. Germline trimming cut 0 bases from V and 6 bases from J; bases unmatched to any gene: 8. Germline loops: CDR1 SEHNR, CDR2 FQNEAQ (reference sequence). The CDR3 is CASSLAITGVGEQYF. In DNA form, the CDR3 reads TGTGCCAGCAGCTTAGCGATTACAGGGGTAGGCGAGCAGTACTTC.

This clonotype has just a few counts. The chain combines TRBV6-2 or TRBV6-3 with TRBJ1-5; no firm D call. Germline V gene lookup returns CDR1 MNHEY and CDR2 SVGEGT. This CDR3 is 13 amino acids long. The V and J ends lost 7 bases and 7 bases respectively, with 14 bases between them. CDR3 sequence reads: CASNPYSEQPQHF. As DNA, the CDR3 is TGTGCCAGCAATCCTTACTCAGAGCAGCCCCAGCATTTT.

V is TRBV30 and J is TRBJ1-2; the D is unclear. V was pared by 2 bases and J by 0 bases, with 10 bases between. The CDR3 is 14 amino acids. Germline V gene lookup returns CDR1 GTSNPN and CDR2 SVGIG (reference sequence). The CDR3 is CAWSIPGTNYGYTF. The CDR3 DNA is TGTGCCTGGAGTATCCCCGGGACTAACTATGGCTACACCTTC.

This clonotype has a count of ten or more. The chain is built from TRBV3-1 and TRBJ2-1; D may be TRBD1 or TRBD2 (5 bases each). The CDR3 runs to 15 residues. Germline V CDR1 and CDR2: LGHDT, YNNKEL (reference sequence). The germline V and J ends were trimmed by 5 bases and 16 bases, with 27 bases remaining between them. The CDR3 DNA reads TGTGCCAGCAGCGGAGATTTTGGTATGGGGGAGCCCCAATTCTTC. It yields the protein CASSGDFGMGEPQFF.

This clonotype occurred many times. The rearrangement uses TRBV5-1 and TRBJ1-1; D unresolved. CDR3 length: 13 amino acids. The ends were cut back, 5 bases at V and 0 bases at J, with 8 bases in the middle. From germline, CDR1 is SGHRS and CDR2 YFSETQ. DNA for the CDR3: TGCGCCAGCAGAGCGAGTGTGAACACTGAAGCTTTCTTT. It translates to CASRASVNTEAFF. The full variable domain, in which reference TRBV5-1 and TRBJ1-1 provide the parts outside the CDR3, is KAGVTQTPRYLIKTRGQQVTLSCSPISGHRSVSWYQQTPGQGLQFLFEYFSETQRNKGNFPGRFSGRQFSNSRSEMNVSTLELGDSALYLCASRASVNTEAFFGQGTRLTVV.

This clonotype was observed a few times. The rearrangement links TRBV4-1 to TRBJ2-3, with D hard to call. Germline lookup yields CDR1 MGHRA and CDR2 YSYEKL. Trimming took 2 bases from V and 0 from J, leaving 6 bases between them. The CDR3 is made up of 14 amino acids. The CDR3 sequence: CASSQRLSTDTQYF. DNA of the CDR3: TGCGCCAGCAGCCAACGACTCAGCACAGATACGCAGTATTTT.